This T cell receptor beta chain emerged from a study of cytomegalovirus exposure and HLA in healthy donors. Whole-study findings and limits: TRBV6-2, TRBV6-3 and other indistinguishable V segments were excluded. A previous analysis found most TCR beta V segments productive roughly 90% or roughly 30% of the time.

With respect to this clone: Its target is not known.

The CDR3 sequence is 15 residues long. V was clipped by 3 bases and J by 5 bases, with 17 bases between them. The germline gives CDR1 SGDLS, CDR2 YYNGEE. 13 Jbeta primers and 60 Vbeta primers were used for the PCR. In the authors' methods: As a later analysis found, there were tens of millions of unique TCR beta chains, of which 8.5 million to 14 million were shared. Measured with immunoSEQ multiplex PCR; TCRdb has only the in-frame clones, and not every one. From that table come the V and J calls and clone size; the DNA was used to work out D and trimming. This sample carries under 200,000 clones, around 72% of them seen once, and the ten largest clones take over 2.5%.

V usage is TRBV9 and J usage is TRBJ2-5, with TRBD2 as a possible D gene (6 bases). Source material: PBMCs. The TCR originated in a woman aged 45-65 years in good health and CMV-seropositive. Here the CDR3 reads CASSAYRDSRETQYF. For the CDR3, the DNA is TGTGCCAGCAGCGCCTATCGGGACTCCCGGGAGACCCAGTACTTC.